Listed below are T cell receptor beta chains from one sample, sequenced in a study of cytomegalovirus exposure and HLA in healthy donors. Here immunoSEQ multiplex PCR was the method, and the copy in TCRdb shows in-frame clones only, minus some. The sample carries roughly 150,000 clones, roughly 90% recorded once. The sequencing input was PBMCs. These receptors originate from a woman younger than 35 in good health and CMV-seropositive. Both conserved end residues are part of each CDR3. Each record gives: D gene, J gene, V gene, clone size, CDR3 DNA, CDR3 protein. The D gene is left open where the match is weak. Clone size is not always given. Where it is, it says once, few, many or a class for expanded clones.

D gene: -
J gene: TRBJ2-3
V gene: TRBV6-5
clone size: -
CDR3 DNA: TGTGCCAGCGCCACCCGGAGGGCAGATACGCAGTATTTT
CDR3 protein: CASATRRADTQYF

D gene: TRBD1
J gene: TRBJ2-7
V gene: TRBV7-7
clone size: -
CDR3 DNA: TGTGCTAGCAGCGCCCGGACAGGGCCCTACGAGCAGTACTTC
CDR3 protein: CASSARTGPYEQYF

D gene: TRBD2
J gene: TRBJ2-7
V gene: TRBV6-5
clone size: once
CDR3 DNA: TGTGCCAGCAGTTACAGCGGGGAAGGATCCTACGAGCAGTACTTC
CDR3 protein: CASSYSGEGSYEQYF

D gene: -
J gene: TRBJ2-7
V gene: TRBV28
clone size: -
CDR3 DNA: TGTGCCAGCAGTTTAGCGGGCCAGGGGTTCTTATACGAGCAGTACTTC
CDR3 protein: CASSLAGQGFLYEQYF

D gene: -
J gene: TRBJ2-6
V gene: TRBV6-4
clone size: -
CDR3 DNA: TGTGCCAGCAGTGACTTGGCAGGGTCTGGGGCCAACGTCCTGACTTTC
CDR3 protein: CASSDLAGSGANVLTF

D gene: TRBD1
J gene: TRBJ2-7
V gene: TRBV30
clone size: -
CDR3 DNA: TGTGCCTGGAGTGTGAGACAGGGCTACGAGCAGTACTTC
CDR3 protein: CAWSVRQGYEQYF

D gene: TRBD1
J gene: TRBJ2-2
V gene: TRBV11-3
clone size: -
CDR3 DNA: TGTGCCAGCAGCTTTTACAGGGGGACCGGGGAGCTGTTTTTT
CDR3 protein: CASSFYRGTGELFF

D gene: TRBD2
J gene: TRBJ2-1
V gene: TRBV9
clone size: -
CDR3 DNA: TGTGCCAGCAGCGTAGCTGCGACTAGCGGGAGGGACAATGAGCAGTTCTTC
CDR3 protein: CASSVAATSGRDNEQFF

D gene: TRBD1
J gene: TRBJ1-2
V gene: TRBV6-1
clone size: -
CDR3 DNA: TGTGCCAGCAAGGTCGGACAGGCCTATGGCTACACCTTC
CDR3 protein: CASKVGQAYGYTF

D gene: -
J gene: TRBJ2-7
V gene: TRBV6-1
clone size: -
CDR3 DNA: TGTGCCAGCAGTGAAGGGCCCTCCTACGAGCAGTACTTC
CDR3 protein: CASSEGPSYEQYF

D gene: -
J gene: TRBJ2-7
V gene: TRBV7-2
clone size: -
CDR3 DNA: TGTGCCAGCAGCTTAGCGACGGTCCGGTTAGGGGGTCCCTACGAGCAGTACTTC
CDR3 protein: CASSLATVRLGGPYEQYF

D gene: -
J gene: TRBJ2-7
V gene: TRBV14
clone size: once
CDR3 DNA: TGTGCCAGCAGCCCCGGTCAAGCCTACGAGCAGTACTTC
CDR3 protein: CASSPGQAYEQYF

D gene: TRBD1
J gene: TRBJ1-2
V gene: TRBV25-1
clone size: -
CDR3 DNA: TGTGCCAGCAGTACTCTCGGACAGGGAATAAGGGGCTACACCTTC
CDR3 protein: CASSTLGQGIRGYTF

D gene: -
J gene: TRBJ1-1
V gene: TRBV6-5
clone size: few
CDR3 DNA: TGTGCCAGCAGTGACAGGTACACTGAAGCTTTCTTT
CDR3 protein: CASSDRYTEAFF

D gene: -
J gene: TRBJ2-5
V gene: TRBV6-6
clone size: -
CDR3 DNA: TGTGCCAGCACCTCTGGTGCGGCGGGGACCCAGTACTTC
CDR3 protein: CASTSGAAGTQYF